The 32 T cell receptor beta chains in this list originate from one sample, sequenced in a study of shared clonotypes between healthy human individuals. The method was immunoSEQ multiplex PCR; TCRdb's version includes in-frame clones alone and lacks a portion of them. Seen here are around 940,000 clones, 76% observed once, and the top ten hold approximately 1.5%. Sequenced material: memory CD4+ T cells sorted from blood. Subset in this sample: CD45RA-negative fraction. The origin of the receptors is a man younger than 30 in good health.

V and J are TRBV28 and TRBJ1-2; D unclear. Germline loops: CDR1 MDHEN, CDR2 SYDVKM. V was pared by 6 bases and J by 5 bases, with 10 bases between. The CDR3 has 12 amino acids. In DNA form, the CDR3 reads TGTGCCAGCAGGCCGGCTGGGTATGGCTACACCTTC. The encoded protein is CASRPAGYGYTF.

The chain joins TRBV4-1 to TRBJ2-5, with D possibly being TRBD1 (6 bases). V gave up 1 base and J gave up 1 base, with 13 bases separating them. Germline loops: CDR1 MGHRA, CDR2 YSYEKL. This CDR3 spans 16 amino acids. CDR3 loop: CASSQGTQGGQETQYF. The CDR3 nucleotides read TGCGCCAGCAGCCAAGGAACACAGGGCGGCCAAGAGACCCAGTACTTC.

The chain combines TRBV18 with TRBJ2-5; D is tentatively TRBD1 or TRBD2 (5 bases each). The CDR3 extends over 14 amino acids. In germline, CDR1 is KGHSH, CDR2 LQKENI. Deletions cut 3 bases from V and 3 bases from J, with 11 bases between. CDR3 nucleotides: TGTGCCAGCTCACCCTCGGGGCGGAAAGAGACCCAGTACTTC. It translates to CASSPSGRKETQYF.

This chain links TRBV7-2 with TRBJ1-1; D remains ambiguous. The germline V gene encodes CDR1 SGHTA and CDR2 FQGNSA. The CDR3 consists of 15 residues. Trimming pared 3 bases from V and 1 base from J, leaving 12 bases between. The CDR3 bases are TGTGCCAGCAGCTTTCTCCCCCGATCGAACACTGAAGCTTTCTTT. Translation gives CASSFLPRSNTEAFF. Supplemented by reference TRBV7-2 and TRBJ1-1, the full variable domain reads GAGVSQSPSNKVTEKGKDVELRCDPISGHTALYWYRQSLGQGLEFLIYFQGNSAPDKSGLPSDRFSAERTGGSVSTLTIQRTQQEDSAVYLCASSFLPRSNTEAFFGQGTRLTVV.

A few counts support this clone. The genes are TRBV7-9 and TRBJ2-5; D is unresolved. The CDR3 is made up of 16 amino acids. The germline V and J ends were trimmed by 3 bases and 5 bases, with 19 bases remaining between them. CDR1 is SEHNR, CDR2 FQNEAQ, per germline (reference sequence). The DNA for the CDR3 is TGTGCCAGCAGCTTGGCTAGTCCCCTGTCTCTTGAGACCCAGTACTTC. Amino acid sequence: CASSLASPLSLETQYF.

The V gene is TRBV6-1, the J gene TRBJ2-7; D gene unclear. V gave up 4 bases and J gave up 6 bases, with 16 bases separating them. Germline V CDR1 and CDR2: MNHNS, SASEGT. This CDR3 is 14 amino acids long. In DNA form, the CDR3 reads TGTGCCAGCAGTGTAATCAAGGATGCGGCCGAGCAGTACTTC. Translated, it gives CASSVIKDAAEQYF.

Remarks on this clone: A much larger clone sits a single nucleotide away, making a read error possible. Other DNA sequences in the same sample also yield this CDR3. The chain is built from TRBV5-1 and TRBJ2-5; 9 nucleotides agree with TRBD1. The CDR3 totals 14 residues. The V and J ends lost 0 bases and 5 bases, in that order; junction bases with no gene match: 2. The germline gives CDR1 SGHRS, CDR2 YFSETQ. The CDR3 DNA reads as TGCGCCAGCAGCTTGGGGGACAGGGCCGAGACCCAGTACTTC. This sequence encodes CASSLGDRAETQYF.

This chain connects TRBV18 to TRBJ2-3; 8 bases match TRBD2. The CDR3 consists of 14 residues. V trimming: 1 base; J trimming: 6 bases; junction bases outside the gene matches: 3. Per germline, CDR1 KGHSH and CDR2 LQKENI. The CDR3 is CASSPLAGPDTQYF. CDR3 DNA: TGTGCCAGCTCACCACTAGCGGGGCCTGATACGCAGTATTTT.

The gene calls are TRBV30 and TRBJ1-5; D might be TRBD1 (5 bases). This CDR3 contains 15 residues. V lost 0 bases and J lost 5, with 14 bases in between. Germline V CDR1 and CDR2: GTSNPN, SVGIG (reference sequence). The CDR3 coding sequence is TGTGCCTGGAGTGTGGGGGGTCCAGTAGATCAGCCCCAGCATTTT. Protein: CAWSVGGPVDQPQHF.

In DNA, the CDR3 is TGTGCCAGCAGCGTAGTGGAAAGCTCCTACAATGAGCAGTTCTTC. The encoded protein is CASSVVESSYNEQFF. This chain connects TRBV9 to TRBJ2-1; D is uncertain. Germline values: CDR1 SGDLS, CDR2 YYNGEE. The CDR3 extends over 15 amino acids. V lost 0 bases and J 0 bases, leaving 7 bases between the germline ends.

This rearrangement joins TRBV19 to TRBJ2-6; 9 bases align to TRBD1. This CDR3 contains 17 residues. V shed 5 bases and J 2 bases; nucleotides not matched to a gene: 7. Germline CDR1 is LNHDA and CDR2 is SQIVND (reference sequence). The CDR3 reads CASSSGTGFTGANVLTF. Written as DNA, the CDR3 is TGTGCCAGTAGTTCCGGGACAGGGTTCACTGGGGCCAACGTCCTGACTTTC.

This clone has just a few counts. This chain joins TRBV5-1 and TRBJ1-3; 7 nucleotides line up with TRBD1. This CDR3 has 15 amino acids. The V gene end was trimmed by 6 bases and the J gene end by 0 bases; junction bases not matched to a gene: 6. CDR1 is SGHRS, CDR2 YFSETQ, per germline. CDR3 residues: CASTQGTASGNTIYF. The CDR3, as DNA: TGCGCCAGCACCCAAGGGACAGCCTCTGGAAACACCATATATTTT.

This clone has a single count. This chain links TRBV7-2 with TRBJ1-4; D is possibly TRBD1 (6 bases). The germline V and J ends were trimmed by 2 bases and 7 bases, with 8 bases remaining between them. Germline assignment: CDR1 SGHTA and CDR2 FQGNSA. This CDR3 is built from 13 residues. The CDR3 spells CASSLLGGEKLFF. The CDR3 DNA follows: TGTGCCAGCAGCTTATTAGGGGGTGAAAAACTGTTTTTT.

The CDR3 bases are TGTGCCAGCAGTGAAGGAGACAGGGAAAATCAGCCCCAGCATTTT. Its translation is CASSEGDRENQPQHF. This rearrangement joins TRBV2 to TRBJ1-5, with 7 bases matching TRBD1. J lost 4 bases, V lost 1 base, and 4 bases had no gene match. CDR1 and CDR2 from the germline V gene are SNHLY and FYNNEI. The length of the CDR3 is 15 residues.

This clone was counted once. The rearrangement joins TRBV10-3 to TRBJ2-1; D not resolved. Germline CDR1 reads ENHRY; CDR2 reads SYGVKD. The V and J ends lost 9 bases and 1 base respectively, with 10 bases between them. This CDR3 spans 13 amino acids. The chain's CDR3 is CAMADGSYNEQFF. The CDR3 region has the DNA TGTGCCATGGCGGACGGTTCCTACAATGAGCAGTTCTTC.

V gene TRBV6-4 combines with J gene TRBJ2-2; D gene unclear. This CDR3 spans 14 amino acids. Germline lookup yields CDR1 MRHNA and CDR2 SNTAGT. V lost 3 bases and J lost 3, with 8 bases in between. DNA of the CDR3: TGTGCCAGCAGTGAAGGCTACCACACCGGGGAGCTGTTTTTT. Encoded protein: CASSEGYHTGELFF.

The chain is built from TRBV5-8 and TRBJ2-2; weak D call: TRBD2 (5 bases). With 0 bases removed from V and 4 bases from J, the gap between germline ends came to 10 bases. This CDR3 is built from 15 residues. Germline V CDR1 and CDR2: SGHTS, YDEGEE. CDR3: CASSLARTFTGELFF. DNA for the CDR3: TGTGCCAGCAGCTTGGCCCGGACTTTCACCGGGGAGCTGTTTTTT.

This clone was seen once. The V call is TRBV5-1, the J call TRBJ1-1; 10 nucleotides line up with TRBD1. Trimming at V came to 4 bases and at J to 4 bases, leaving 4 bases not matched to a gene. CDR3 length: 14 amino acids. The V gene's germline CDR1 is SGHRS and CDR2 YFSETQ. DNA of the CDR3: TGCGCCAGCAGCAGGGACAGGGGTGTCACTGAAGCTTTCTTT. Its protein product is CASSRDRGVTEAFF.

This sequence joins TRBV27 and TRBJ1-5, with 9 bases lining up with TRBD1. J gave up 3 bases and V 2 bases, and 11 bases lay outside the gene matches. Germline V CDR1 and CDR2: MNHEY, SMNVEV (reference sequence). The CDR3 is 18 residues long. CDR3 region: CASSLTRPGQGLNQPQHF. In DNA, the CDR3 is TGTGCCAGCAGTTTAACCCGACCGGGACAGGGTCTCAATCAGCCCCAGCATTTT.

The chain couples TRBV10-1 to TRBJ2-2, with D hard to call. Trimming cost V 6 bases and J 5 bases, with 16 bases left between them. Germline assignment: CDR1 WNHNN and CDR2 SYGVQD (reference sequence). The CDR3 is 15 amino acids. CDR3 in amino acids: CASSASELGTGELFF. The CDR3 DNA is TGCGCCAGCAGCGCCTCGGAGCTGGGGACCGGGGAGCTGTTTTTT.

The V and J genes are TRBV2 and TRBJ2-1; 8 nucleotides match TRBD2. The CDR3 totals 15 residues. J lost 3 bases, V lost 7 bases, and 8 bases had no gene match. Per germline, CDR1 SNHLY and CDR2 FYNNEI. CDR3 in amino acids: CASKTGTSLYNEQFF. CDR3 DNA: TGTGCCAGCAAAACCGGGACTAGTCTCTACAATGAGCAGTTCTTC.

Comment on this clone: Relative to the germline gene, one junction end is altered; a read error may explain this. The V gene is TRBV7-7, the J gene TRBJ2-2; D assignment may be TRBD1 or TRBD2 (5 bases each). CDR1 and CDR2 from the germline V gene are SSHAT and FNYEAQ (reference sequence). CDR3 size: 15 residues. Here the CDR3 DNA reads TGTGCTAGCAAATCGGGACCGGAGGACACCGGGGAGCTGTTTTTT. Its protein is CASKSGPEDTGELFF.

This clone was observed a handful of times. V gene TRBV5-6 combines with J gene TRBJ1-2; D is possibly TRBD1 (5 bases). Between the trimmed V and J ends, which lost 4 bases and 8 bases, there was a span of 9 bases. The germline V gene has CDR1 SGHDT and CDR2 YYEEEE. The CDR3 is 11 residues long. CDR3 loop: CASSGTGGYTF. The CDR3 DNA follows: TGTGCCAGCAGCGGGACCGGAGGCTACACCTTC.

The rearrangement links TRBV5-6 to TRBJ1-2; no reliable D call. Trimming took off 5 bases at V and 4 bases at J, with 6 bases between the two ends. The CDR3 spans 11 residues. CDR1 and CDR2 (germline): SGHDT, YYEEEE. This chain's CDR3 is CASRRGYGYTF. The CDR3 nucleotides read TGTGCCAGCAGACGGGGCTATGGCTACACCTTC. Looking up the rest from reference TRBV5-6 and TRBJ1-2 gives the full variable domain: DAGVTQSPTHLIKTRGQQVTLRCSPKSGHDTVSWYQQALGQGPQFIFQYYEEEERQRGNFPDRFSGHQFPNYSSELNVNALLLGDSALYLCASRRGYGYTFGSGTRLTVV.

The rearrangement links TRBV5-8 to TRBJ1-1, with 8 bases that match TRBD1. With 6 bases clipped from V and 1 base from J, the junction kept 8 bases outside the gene matches. The CDR3 covers 15 residues. Germline CDR1 is SGHTS and CDR2 is YDEGEE. The CDR3 DNA reads as TGTGCCAGCACCCGAGGTGGACAGGGGAACACTGAAGCTTTCTTT. It codes for CASTRGGQGNTEAFF.

This clone has more than one count but fewer than ten. The rearrangement joins TRBV7-9 to TRBJ1-4; TRBD1 aligns across 8 bases. The length of the CDR3 is 15 residues. Trimming took 3 bases from V and 8 from J; bases not matched to a gene: 8. From germline, CDR1 is SEHNR and CDR2 FQNEAQ (reference sequence). The CDR3 bases are TGTGCCAGCAGCTTCACAGGGGGTGACCTCGAAAAACTGTTTTTT. Protein product: CASSFTGGDLEKLFF.

The chain uses TRBV5-1 and TRBJ2-2, with TRBD2 identical over 13 bases. CDR1 SGHRS and CDR2 YFSETQ come from the germline V gene. Losses at the gene ends were 4 bases for V and 4 bases for J; bases not matched to a gene: 7. The CDR3 extends over 17 amino acids. The CDR3 nucleotides read TGCGCCAGCAGCCCGACTAGCGGGGGGCCGAGCACCGGGGAGCTGTTTTTT. This gives the protein CASSPTSGGPSTGELFF. The full variable domain, in which reference TRBV5-1 and TRBJ2-2 provide the parts outside the CDR3, is KAGVTQTPRYLIKTRGQQVTLSCSPISGHRSVSWYQQTPGQGLQFLFEYFSETQRNKGNFPGRFSGRQFSNSRSEMNVSTLELGDSALYLCASSPTSGGPSTGELFFGEGSRLTVL.

V is TRBV5-8 and J is TRBJ2-5, with TRBD2 identical over 9 bases. Germline values: CDR1 SGHTS, CDR2 YDEGEE. The CDR3 covers 15 residues. J lost 5 bases, V lost 4 bases, and 9 bases had no gene match. CDR3 protein: CASSNSGRSDETQYF. The CDR3 DNA is TGTGCCAGCAGCAACAGCGGGAGGAGTGATGAGACCCAGTACTTC. The full variable domain, its missing parts supplied by reference TRBV5-8 and TRBJ2-5, is EAGVTQSPTHLIKTRGQQATLRCSPISGHTSVYWYQQALGLGLQFLLWYDEGEERNRGNFPPRFSGRQFPNYSSELNVNALELEDSALYLCASSNSGRSDETQYFGPGTRLLVL.

The chain joins TRBV2 to TRBJ2-1; D remains unclear. Deletions cut 4 bases from V and 4 bases from J, with 8 bases between. Per the germline V gene, CDR1 is SNHLY and CDR2 is FYNNEI. The CDR3 length is 13 residues. The DNA for the CDR3 is TGTGCCAGCAGTGTTTGGCAGTACAATGAGCAGTTCTTC. Its protein product is CASSVWQYNEQFF.

This clone has a handful of counts. The CDR3 DNA reads as TGTGCCAGCAGCAAAACGGGGGTCACCGGGGAGCTGTTTTTT. The encoded protein is CASSKTGVTGELFF. The V and J genes are TRBV7-2 and TRBJ2-2, with a possible D match to TRBD2 (6 bases). V was clipped by 5 bases and J by 4 bases, with 11 bases between them. The CDR3 extends over 14 amino acids. The germline V gene encodes CDR1 SGHTA and CDR2 FQGNSA.

This rearrangement joins TRBV6-6 to TRBJ2-4; perhaps TRBD2 as D (6 bases). Between the trimmed V and J ends, which lost 6 bases and 6 bases, there was a span of 12 bases. The CDR3 covers 13 residues. From germline, CDR1 is MNHNY and CDR2 SVGAGI (reference sequence). CDR3 nucleotide sequence: TGTGCCAGCAGAGCGGGCCTGAGAAACATTCAGTACTTC. Protein product: CASRAGLRNIQYF.

This clone was seen many times. This chain uses TRBV19 with TRBJ2-2, with a tentative D call TRBD1 (6 bases). Per germline, CDR1 LNHDA and CDR2 SQIVND (reference sequence). There are 14 residues in the CDR3. V gave up 6 bases and J gave up 3 bases, with 11 bases separating them. CDR3 sequence (DNA): TGTGCCAGTAGACAGGGAGAGTACACCGGGGAGCTGTTTTTT. It is translated as CASRQGEYTGELFF. Drawing the rest from reference TRBV19 and TRBJ2-2, the complete variable domain is DGGITQSPKYLFRKEGQNVTLSCEQNLNHDAMYWYRQDPGQGLRLIYYSQIVNDFQKGDIAEGYSVSREKKESFPLTVTSAQKNPTAFYLCASRQGEYTGELFFGEGSRLTVL.